The source of this T cell receptor (beta chain) is a study of Ad26.COV2.S vaccination and SARS-CoV-2 variants. General study results and limits: After vaccination, reports described spike-specific CD8+ and CD4+ T cell responses as showing substantial breadth.

Turning to this clone: Its antigen is not identified.

The ends were cut back, 2 bases at V and 2 bases at J, with 15 bases in the middle. Germline CDR1 SGHNT, CDR2 YYREEE (reference sequence). This CDR3 has 16 residues. Treatment denoted: some 20 received Ad26.COV2.S at low or high dose, single or two shots; several received placebo; per-sample allocation not given. Specimen acquisition occurred on day 63 following the initial vaccine or placebo injection. It was Wuhan-strain SARS-CoV-2 spike that the Ad26 vaccine vector expressed. Clones were read by immunoSEQ multiplex PCR, and TCRdb kept only the in-frame ones, dropping some. The sample has about 320,000 clones; roughly 86% are singletons.

This sample comprised peripheral blood, obtained in a trial of Ad26.COV2.S vaccine versus placebo. This TCR was recovered from a person between 18 and 59 years old who received the Ad26.COV2.S COVID-19 vaccine or a placebo. The chain recombines TRBV5-4 with TRBJ2-3; D gene uncertain. The CDR3 DNA follows: TGTGCCAGCAGCTTTCCCGGCGGTCCTTCCACAGATACGCAGTATTTT. It encodes CASSFPGGPSTDTQYF.